These T cell receptor beta chains were read from a single sample in a study of cytomegalovirus exposure and HLA in healthy donors. Generated by immunoSEQ multiplex PCR, the TCRdb table keeps only in-frame clones and is missing some. This listing includes roughly 57,000 clones. Sequenced sample: PBMCs. All receptors derive from a man younger than 35 in good health and CMV-seropositive. Each CDR3 is given with its conserved first and last residue. Fields, in order: D gene, V gene, J gene, CDR3 protein, CDR3 DNA. The D gene is left open where the match is weak.

NA,TRBV27,TRBJ1-1,CASSFVGGRNTEAFF,TGTGCCAGCAGTTTCGTTGGTGGCAGGAACACTGAAGCTTTCTTT
NA,TRBV29-1,TRBJ2-7,CSVEEVGADEQYF,TGCAGCGTTGAAGAAGTCGGAGCGGACGAGCAGTACTTC
NA,TRBV4-2,TRBJ2-7,CASSQTSGAAYEQYF,TGTGCCAGCAGCCAAACGAGCGGAGCGGCCTACGAGCAGTACTTC
NA,TRBV10-1,TRBJ2-1,CASSNNYNEQFF,TGCGCCAGCAGCAACAATTACAATGAGCAGTTCTTC
TRBD1,TRBV7-9,TRBJ1-6,CASSLKGQQNSPLHF,TGTGCCAGCAGCTTAAAGGGACAGCAGAATTCACCCCTCCACTTT
NA,TRBV6-5,TRBJ1-4,CASSYSTGTNEKLFF,TGTGCCAGCAGTTACTCGACAGGAACTAATGAAAAACTGTTTTTT
TRBD2,TRBV6-5,TRBJ2-3,CASSYSIAGGTDTQYF,TGTGCCAGCAGTTACTCCATAGCGGGGGGCACAGATACGCAGTATTTT
NA,TRBV5-1,TRBJ1-1,CASSFGRETEAFF,TGCGCCAGCAGCTTCGGCAGGGAAACTGAAGCTTTCTTT
TRBD1,TRBV6-5,TRBJ2-3,CASSMGQDLDTQYF,TGTGCCAGCAGCATGGGACAGGACCTCGATACGCAGTATTTT
NA,TRBV25-1,TRBJ2-7,CASSELGEQYF,TGTGCCAGCAGTGAACTCGGGGAGCAGTACTTC
NA,TRBV2,TRBJ2-7,CASPYSRGKWSDEQYF,TGTGCCAGTCCTTACTCAAGGGGCAAATGGTCGGACGAGCAGTACTTC
TRBD1,TRBV18,TRBJ1-2,CASSRQGSDYGYTF,TGTGCCAGCTCACGACAGGGGAGTGACTATGGCTACACCTTC
TRBD2,TRBV9,TRBJ2-7,CASSGGTSLNEQYF,TGTGCCAGCAGCGGGGGGACTAGTCTAAACGAGCAGTACTTC
NA,TRBV11-2,TRBJ2-7,CASSSLRGGTYEQYF,TGTGCCAGCAGCTCCCTAAGAGGGGGAACCTACGAGCAGTACTTC
NA,TRBV6-1,TRBJ1-1,CASSLEGVIYTEAFF,TGTGCCAGCAGTTTAGAGGGGGTTATATACACTGAAGCTTTCTTT
NA,TRBV11-3,TRBJ2-1,CASSSSPLRSNEQFF,TGTGCCAGCAGCTCAAGCCCCCTGAGGAGCAATGAGCAGTTCTTC
NA,TRBV28,TRBJ1-2,CASSLIFDMVYGYTF,TGTGCCAGCAGTTTAATTTTTGACATGGTCTATGGCTACACCTTC
NA,TRBV28,TRBJ1-1,CASSLFRGKAEAFF,TGTGCCAGCAGTCTTTTCCGGGGGAAGGCTGAAGCTTTCTTT
NA,TRBV19,TRBJ1-1,CASSLQGLSTEAFF,TGTGCCAGTAGTTTACAGGGCTTGAGCACTGAAGCTTTCTTT
NA,TRBV2,TRBJ2-7,CASSELNIEQYF,TGTGCCAGCAGTGAGTTAAACATTGAGCAGTACTTC
TRBD1,TRBV7-3,TRBJ2-5,CASSLGGQKQETQYF,TGTGCCAGCAGCTTAGGGGGACAGAAACAAGAGACCCAGTACTTC
NA,TRBV9,TRBJ1-1,CASSPMLGEDTEAFF,TGTGCCAGCAGCCCGATGTTGGGTGAGGACACTGAAGCTTTCTTT
NA,TRBV7-7,TRBJ2-3,CASSLERTDTQYF,TGTGCTAGCAGCTTAGAACGGACAGATACGCAGTATTTT
TRBD2,TRBV7-3,TRBJ2-1,CASSLKTSGNEQFF,TGTGCCAGCAGCTTAAAAACTAGCGGCAATGAGCAGTTCTTC
NA,TRBV19,TRBJ1-1,CASSHIGENTEAFF,TGTGCCAGTAGCCACATCGGAGAAAACACTGAAGCTTTCTTT
TRBD1,TRBV27,TRBJ2-1,CASSSTGGGEQFF,TGTGCCAGCAGTTCGACAGGGGGTGGTGAGCAGTTCTTC
NA,TRBV19,TRBJ1-2,CASSTTTGWANYDYTF,TGTGCCAGTAGTACCACGACAGGTTGGGCGAACTATGACTACACCTTC
TRBD1,TRBV4-1,TRBJ2-5,CASSTRSTGGKGETQYF,TGCGCCAGCAGCACCCGTTCGACAGGGGGGAAAGGAGAGACCCAGTACTTC
NA,TRBV19,TRBJ1-1,CASSRNREFTEAFF,TGTGCCAGTAGTAGAAACAGGGAGTTCACTGAAGCTTTCTTT
NA,TRBV19,TRBJ1-2,CASSPMARGSYGYTF,TGTGCCAGTAGTCCGATGGCAAGGGGGTCTTATGGCTACACCTTC
NA,TRBV21-1,TRBJ2-3,CASSKIQREGRGGTDTQYF,TGTGCCAGCAGCAAGATCCAGCGGGAGGGAAGGGGTGGCACAGATACGCAGTATTTT
NA,TRBV6-1,TRBJ1-1,CASTREATGLEAFF,TGTGCCAGCACCCGAGAAGCGACAGGCCTCGAAGCTTTCTTT
TRBD2,TRBV6-5,TRBJ2-7,CASRTGTSTYEQYF,TGTGCCAGCAGGACCGGGACTAGCACCTACGAGCAGTACTTC
NA,TRBV19,TRBJ1-4,CASSSISEKLFF,TGTGCCAGTAGTTCAATCAGTGAAAAACTGTTTTTT
TRBD2,TRBV6-5,TRBJ2-7,CASSLGRLAHEQYF,TGTGCCAGCAGCTTAGGGAGACTAGCCCACGAGCAGTACTTC
TRBD2,TRBV4-2,TRBJ2-7,CASSPTSPIAGTAYEQYF,TGTGCCAGCAGCCCCACTTCCCCTATAGCGGGGACGGCCTACGAGCAGTACTTC
NA,TRBV2,TRBJ2-7,CASSVTGSHEQYF,TGTGCCAGCAGTGTTACAGGGTCCCACGAGCAGTACTTC
TRBD2,TRBV30,TRBJ2-7,CAWSVHRTSGSYEQYF,TGTGCCTGGAGTGTACACCGGACTAGCGGGTCCTACGAGCAGTACTTC
NA,TRBV19,TRBJ1-2,CASSIGQRYTF,TGTGCCAGTAGTATAGGACAGCGCTACACCTTC
NA,TRBV25-1,TRBJ2-7,CASSSRGSSYEQYF,TGTGCCAGCAGTTCCCGGGGAAGCTCCTACGAGCAGTACTTC
NA,TRBV29-1,TRBJ1-4,CSVGRDNEKLFF,TGCAGCGTGGGCAGGGATAATGAAAAACTGTTTTTT
NA,TRBV27,TRBJ2-3,CASSLSGGGGTDTQYF,TGTGCCAGCAGTTTATCAGGCGGGGGCGGCACAGATACGCAGTATTTT
TRBD1,TRBV29-1,TRBJ1-5,CSVVGTGSNQPQHF,TGCAGCGTTGTAGGGACAGGGTCAAATCAGCCCCAGCATTTT
TRBD2,TRBV2,TRBJ2-2,CASKASGNTGELFF,TGTGCCAGCAAGGCTAGCGGGAACACCGGGGAGCTGTTTTTT
TRBD1,TRBV7-9,TRBJ2-7,CASSSKVGQRSEQYF,TGTGCCAGCAGCTCGAAGGTGGGACAGCGCTCCGAGCAGTACTTC
TRBD1,TRBV5-5,TRBJ2-7,CASSWTGFYEQYF,TGTGCCAGCAGCTGGACAGGGTTCTACGAGCAGTACTTC
NA,TRBV5-1,TRBJ1-1,CASSLEDKKAFF,TGCGCCAGCAGCTTGGAGGACAAAAAAGCTTTCTTT
TRBD2,TRBV6-4,TRBJ2-1,CASRTSGSNEQFF,TGTGCCAGCAGGACTAGCGGGAGCAATGAGCAGTTCTTC
NA,TRBV19,TRBJ2-4,CASSIQGSKNIQYF,TGTGCCAGTAGTATTCAGGGCTCAAAAAACATTCAGTACTTC
TRBD1,TRBV6-1,TRBJ1-3,CASSEGGQRNTIYF,TGTGCCAGCAGTGAAGGGGGACAGAGAAACACCATATATTTT
NA,TRBV19,TRBJ2-3,CASTNVTAGDTQYF,TGTGCCAGTACCAATGTTACCGCCGGAGATACGCAGTATTTT
NA,TRBV6-4,TRBJ2-6,CASSDTVHSGANVLTF,TGTGCCAGCAGTGACACAGTCCACTCTGGGGCCAACGTCCTGACTTTC